These 9 T cell receptor beta chains originate from one sample sequenced in a study of T cells in localized non-small cell lung cancer. The repertoire was sequenced with immunoSEQ multiplex PCR; TCRdb's copy has only in-frame clones and lacks some. The table has about 56,000 clones, more than 80% seen once. The source was peripheral blood, collected before any cancer treatment. Every receptor here comes from a woman aged 35 to 70 with stage I lung adenocarcinoma.

The J gene is TRBJ2-7, the V gene TRBV5-5; D is uncertain. Germline V gene sequence: CDR1 SGHKS, CDR2 YYEKEE (reference sequence). The V and J ends lost 2 bases and 3 bases respectively, with 6 bases between them. This CDR3 comprises 12 residues. The DNA for the CDR3 is TGTGCCAGCAGCTTCGCCCTCTACGAGCAGTACTTC. Translated: CASSFALYEQYF.

This clone was detected a few times. This rearrangement joins TRBV5-1 to TRBJ1-1, with 12 bases lining up with TRBD1. There are 18 residues in the CDR3. Germline CDR1 reads SGHRS; CDR2 reads YFSETQ. The ends lost 2 bases at V and 6 bases at J; junction bases unmatched: 14. Here the CDR3 reads CASSFLLPGQGARAEAFF. The CDR3 bases are TGCGCCAGCAGCTTCCTCCTTCCGGGACAGGGGGCGCGGGCTGAAGCTTTCTTT.

The chain has TRBV6-5 and TRBJ1-1, with D possibly being TRBD1 (5 bases). Between the trimmed V and J ends, which lost 5 bases and 4 bases, there was a span of 14 bases. Germline CDR1 and CDR2: MNHEY and SVGAGI. The CDR3 is 14 amino acids. The CDR3 sequence is CASSLGLLPTEAFF. CDR3 nucleotides: TGTGCCAGCAGTCTGGGACTTCTTCCCACTGAAGCTTTCTTT.

The chain is built from TRBV6-5 and TRBJ1-5, with no clear D. CDR1 is MNHEY, CDR2 SVGAGI, per germline. This CDR3 spans 13 amino acids. V gave up 2 bases and J gave up 9 bases, with 11 bases separating them. CDR3 coding DNA: TGTGCCAGCAGTTACCGTGACACGATGCCCCAGCATTTT. Its protein is CASSYRDTMPQHF.

V and J are TRBV20-1 and TRBJ1-5; D ambiguous. V lost 7 bases, J lost 2 bases, and 3 bases lay in between. CDR1 and CDR2 from the germline V gene are DFQATT and SNEGSKA (reference sequence). The CDR3 spans 10 residues. CDR3 DNA: TGCAGTGGTGGCAATCAGCCCCAGCATTTT. Its translation is CSGGNQPQHF.

The chain recombines TRBV7-6 with TRBJ1-3; the D gene is possibly TRBD1 (6 bases). V lost 2 bases and J 0 bases, leaving 17 bases between the germline ends. The CDR3 extends over 18 amino acids. CDR1 SGHVS and CDR2 FNYEAQ come from the germline V gene. CDR3 region: CASSLRDTGTVSGNTIYF. DNA for the CDR3: TGTGCCAGCAGCTTAAGGGACACCGGGACGGTCTCTGGAAACACCATATATTTT.

CDR3 coding DNA: TGTGCCAGCAGCGTAGACCTCCCGGGTGGTGAGCAGTACTTC. Residues: CASSVDLPGGEQYF. The chain employs TRBV9 and TRBJ2-7, with D hard to call. Per germline, CDR1 SGDLS and CDR2 YYNGEE. The CDR3 contains 14 residues. Trimming shortened V by 0 bases and J by 7 bases, and 14 bases separated the two germline ends.

The gene calls are TRBV9 and TRBJ2-7; TRBD2 might be the D (5 bases). The CDR3 runs 14 residues. V was shortened by 0 bases and J by 3 bases, with 10 bases between the two germline ends. Germline lookup yields CDR1 SGDLS and CDR2 YYNGEE. CDR3 DNA: TGTGCCAGCAGCGTAGGGACTTCCTACTACGAGCAGTACTTC. Translating it yields CASSVGTSYYEQYF.

This chain uses TRBV4-2 with TRBJ2-2; 13 bases line up with TRBD2. V gave up 5 bases and J gave up 7 bases; unmatched junction bases: 13. This CDR3 region has 18 residues. Per the germline V gene, CDR1 is LGHNA and CDR2 is YNFKEQ. The CDR3 DNA sequence: TGTGCCAGCAGCGATGGACTAGCGGGGGCCCGCGGGGGCGGGGAGCTGTTTTTT. Translation: CASSDGLAGARGGGELFF.